This T cell receptor beta chain came from a study of T cell responses to AZD1222 COVID-19 vaccine. The assay was immunoSEQ multiplex PCR, and TCRdb's table has in-frame clones only and misses some. Of roughly 100,000 clones listed, around 90% were seen once; the top ten hold about 5%. This clone was detected a few times. The antigen is undetermined. CDR1 MGHRA and CDR2 YSYEKL come from the germline V gene. Trimming took off 1 base at V and 0 bases at J, with 9 bases between the two ends. The CDR3 is 15 amino acids. General study points: Sampled repertoires all dated from after the peak T cell response. Unmutated variant regions are reportedly targeted by nearly half of spike-specific TCRs. Two AZD1222 administrations were followed by greater Spike-specific TCR breadth and depth.

This TCR was recovered from an adult in good health. The sample was peripheral blood, taken on day 0 of AZD1222 vaccination. The chain couples TRBV4-1 to TRBJ1-2; D uncertain. CDR3 region: CASSQATLANYGYTF. CDR3 nucleotides: TGCGCCAGCAGCCAAGCTACATTAGCTAACTATGGCTACACCTTC.